Below, 9 T cell receptor beta chains from the same sample are listed, as sequenced in a study of blood T cell repertoires in COVID-19. Repertoires were generated with immunoSEQ multiplex PCR, while TCRdb's copy carries only in-frame clones and drops some. In the table there are under 250,000 clones, 75% to 85% of which are singletons. The sequenced material came from peripheral blood. All receptors derive from a woman in her 40s with COVID-19, enrolled during active disease.

J is TRBJ1-2 and V is TRBV6-5; 7 nucleotides match TRBD1. CDR3 length: 15 residues. With 0 bases clipped from V and 8 bases from J, the junction kept 9 bases outside the gene matches. Germline CDR1 and CDR2: MNHEY and SVGAGI. The CDR3 DNA reads TGTGCCAGCAGTTACTCTAGAGTGAGGGGGCTGGGCTACACCTTC. Protein sequence: CASSYSRVRGLGYTF.

The chain couples TRBV11-2 to TRBJ2-5; TRBD2 might be the D (7 bases). The CDR3 has 14 amino acids. Trimming removed 6 bases at V and 7 bases at J, with 18 bases between. CDR1 and CDR2 from the germline V gene are SGHAT and FQNNGV. In DNA form, the CDR3 reads TGTGCCAGCAGGGGGGGGTCAGGGGTTAGGACCCAGTACTTC. Its protein is CASRGGSGVRTQYF.

The chain is built from TRBV25-1 and TRBJ1-5; 7 nucleotides line up with TRBD1. The ends lost 8 bases at V and 2 bases at J; junction bases unmatched: 6. The germline gives CDR1 MGHDK, CDR2 SYGVNS. The length of the CDR3 is 14 residues. CDR3 nucleotide sequence: TGTGCCAGCCCGGGACAGAGGGGCAATCAGCCCCAGCATTTT. It codes for CASPGQRGNQPQHF.

The rearrangement uses TRBV9 and TRBJ1-2; TRBD1 matches at 8 bases. Germline assignment: CDR1 SGDLS and CDR2 YYNGEE. V lost 3 bases and J lost 2; bases outside the gene matches: 6. CDR3 length: 15 residues. This CDR3 reads CASSETGAVNYGYTF. The CDR3 nucleotides read TGTGCCAGCAGCGAGACAGGGGCCGTAAACTATGGCTACACCTTC.

The CDR3 DNA sequence: TGTGCCACCAGCAGGGGCGGGACTGGGGCCAACGTCCTGACTTTC. Residues: CATSRGGTGANVLTF. J is TRBJ2-6 and V is TRBV15, with D perhaps TRBD2 (6 bases). The V and J ends lost 3 bases and 2 bases respectively, with 8 bases between them. The length of the CDR3 is 15 residues. CDR1 and CDR2 (germline): LNHNV, YYDKDF (reference sequence).

The genes are TRBV2 and TRBJ1-3; unclear D gene. Germline CDR1 is SNHLY and CDR2 is FYNNEI. This CDR3 spans 12 amino acids. Trimming left V 3 bases short and J 6 bases short, with 6 bases between. The CDR3 DNA sequence: TGTGCCAGCAGTGATCCTTTAAACACCATATATTTT. It encodes CASSDPLNTIYF. Drawing the rest from reference TRBV2 and TRBJ1-3, the complete variable domain is EPEVTQTPSHQVTQMGQEVILRCVPISNHLYFYWYRQILGQKVEFLVSFYNNEISEKSEIFDDQFSVERPDGSNFTLKIRSTKLEDSAMYFCASSDPLNTIYFGEGSWLTVV.

This clone was recorded once. The chain uses TRBV3-1 (or the pseudogene TRBV3-2) and TRBJ1-4; D gene uncertain. This CDR3 has 14 amino acids. Trimming pared 8 bases from V and 5 bases from J, leaving 15 bases between. CDR1 and CDR2 (germline): LGHDT, YNNKEL (reference sequence). The CDR3 DNA reads TGTGCCAGCGCGCGGGGAGCTTTGAATGAAAAACTGTTTTTT. Translating gives CASARGALNEKLFF.

V usage is TRBV3-1 (or the pseudogene TRBV3-2) and J usage is TRBJ2-7; 11 nucleotides agree with TRBD2. V was clipped by 0 bases and J by 2 bases; unmatched bases: 3. The CDR3 totals 16 residues. Germline assignment: CDR1 LGHDT and CDR2 YNNKEL (reference sequence). In nucleotides, the CDR3 is TGTGCCAGCAGCCAAGAACCTAGCGGGGGGCCCTACGAGCAGTACTTC. Translating gives CASSQEPSGGPYEQYF.

The chain employs TRBV6-1 and TRBJ1-5; the match to TRBD1 covers 7 bases. Germline CDR1 and CDR2: MNHNS and SASEGT. V shed 2 bases and J 1 base; nucleotides not matched to a gene: 14. The CDR3 is made up of 19 amino acids. DNA for the CDR3: TGTGCCAGCAGTGAAAACGGAGGCCTCAGGGGGTTAAGCAATCAGCCCCAGCATTTT. Translating it yields CASSENGGLRGLSNQPQHF.